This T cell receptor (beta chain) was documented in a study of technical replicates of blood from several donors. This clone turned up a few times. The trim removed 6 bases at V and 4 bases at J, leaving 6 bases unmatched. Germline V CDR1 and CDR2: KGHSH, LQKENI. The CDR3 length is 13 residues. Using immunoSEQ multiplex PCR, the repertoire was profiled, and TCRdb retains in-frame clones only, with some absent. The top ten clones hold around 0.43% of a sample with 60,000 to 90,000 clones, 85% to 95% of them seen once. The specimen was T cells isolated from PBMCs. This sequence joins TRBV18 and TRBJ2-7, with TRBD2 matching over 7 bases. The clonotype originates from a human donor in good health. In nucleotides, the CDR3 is TGTGCCAGCTCGCCAAACGGGAGGTACGAGCAGTACTTC. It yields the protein CASSPNGRYEQYF. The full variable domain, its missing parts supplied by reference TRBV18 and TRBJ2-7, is NAGVMQNPRHLVRRRGQEARLRCSPMKGHSHVYWYRQLPEEGLKFMVYLQKENIIDESGMPKERFSAEFPKEGPSILRIQQVVRGDSAAYFCASSPNGRYEQYFGPGTRLTVT.